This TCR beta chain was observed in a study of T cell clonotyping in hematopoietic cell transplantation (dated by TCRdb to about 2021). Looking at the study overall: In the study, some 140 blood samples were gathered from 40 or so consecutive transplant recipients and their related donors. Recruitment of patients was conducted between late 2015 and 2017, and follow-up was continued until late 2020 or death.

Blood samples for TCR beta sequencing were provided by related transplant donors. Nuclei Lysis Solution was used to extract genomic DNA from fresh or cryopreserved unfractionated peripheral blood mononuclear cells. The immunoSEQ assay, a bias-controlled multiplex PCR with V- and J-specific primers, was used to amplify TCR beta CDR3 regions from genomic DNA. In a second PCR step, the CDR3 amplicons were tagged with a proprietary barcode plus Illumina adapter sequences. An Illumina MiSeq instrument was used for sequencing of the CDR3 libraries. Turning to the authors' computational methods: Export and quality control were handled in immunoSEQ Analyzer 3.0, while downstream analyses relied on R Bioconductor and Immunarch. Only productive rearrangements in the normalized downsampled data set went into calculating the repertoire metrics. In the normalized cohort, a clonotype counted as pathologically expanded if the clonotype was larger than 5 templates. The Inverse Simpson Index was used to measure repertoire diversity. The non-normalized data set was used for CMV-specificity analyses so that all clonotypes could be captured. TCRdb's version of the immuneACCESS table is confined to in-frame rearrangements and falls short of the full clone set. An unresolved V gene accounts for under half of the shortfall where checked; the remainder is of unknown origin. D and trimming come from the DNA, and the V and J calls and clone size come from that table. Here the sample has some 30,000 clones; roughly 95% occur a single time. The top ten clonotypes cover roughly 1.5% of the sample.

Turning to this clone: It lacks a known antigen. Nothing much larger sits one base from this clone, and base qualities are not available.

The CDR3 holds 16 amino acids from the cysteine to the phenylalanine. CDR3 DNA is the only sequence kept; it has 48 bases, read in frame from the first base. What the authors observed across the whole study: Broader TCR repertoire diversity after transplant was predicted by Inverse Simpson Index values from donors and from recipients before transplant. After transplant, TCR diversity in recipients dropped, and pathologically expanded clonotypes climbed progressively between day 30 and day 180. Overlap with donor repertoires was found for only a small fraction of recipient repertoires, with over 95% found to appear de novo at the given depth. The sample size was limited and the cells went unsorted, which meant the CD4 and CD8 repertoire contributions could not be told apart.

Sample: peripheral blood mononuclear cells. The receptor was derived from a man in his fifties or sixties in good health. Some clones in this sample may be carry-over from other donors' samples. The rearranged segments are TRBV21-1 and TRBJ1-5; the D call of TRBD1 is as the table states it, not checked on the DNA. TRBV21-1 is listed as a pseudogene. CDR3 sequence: CASSGTGIRGNQPQHF. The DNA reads TGTGCCAGCAGCGGGACAGGGATTCGTGGCAATCAGCCCCAGCATTTT.